The 15 T cell receptor beta chains reported below all come from one sample, sequenced in a study of blood T cells in healthy people across ages. A second PCR, run for about 7 to 11 cycles, used a sample-barcoded 5' primer plus a J-beta primer mix. TCRdb itself ran the 5' RACE reads through MiXCR, one entry per CDR3 protein. The data hold roughly 2 million distinct CDR3 sequences, with about 49% observed a single time. Specimen: blood. The receptors derive from a woman aged 40-49 years in good health.

The chain uses TRBV6-1 and TRBJ1-2; a weak D match, TRBD1 (6 bases). Per germline, CDR1 MNHNS and CDR2 SASEGT. The CDR3 consists of 14 residues. V gave up 2 bases and J gave up 4 bases, with 11 bases separating them. In nucleotides, the CDR3 is TGTGCCAGCAGTGAACTGGGGGCTGTCTATGGCTACACCTTC. The encoded protein is CASSELGAVYGYTF.

The chain couples TRBV20-1 to TRBJ2-7; 9 nucleotides line up with TRBD1. The DNA matches TRBJ2-4 better at its end, which makes the J call doubtful. The CDR3 loop spans 15 amino acids. CDR1 DFQATT and CDR2 SNEGSKA come from the germline V gene (reference sequence). CDR3 sequence reads: CSASGDRDSKNIQYF. DNA of the CDR3: TGCAGTGCTAGTGGGGACAGGGACTCCAAAAACATTCAGTACTTC.

There are a few counts of this clonotype. The chain combines TRBV20-1 with TRBJ2-3, with 8 bases fitting TRBD2. This CDR3 has 15 residues. Germline assignment: CDR1 DFQATT and CDR2 SNEGSKA (reference sequence). V gave up 6 bases and J gave up 1 base; unmatched junction bases: 9. CDR3 amino acids: CSAPAGGVRTDTQYF. The CDR3 nucleotides are TGCAGTGCACCCGCGGGGGGAGTTCGCACAGATACGCAGTATTTT.

The V call is TRBV7-9, the J call TRBJ2-7; TRBD1 aligns across 8 bases. Germline CDR1 SEHNR, CDR2 FQNEAQ (reference sequence). The CDR3 is made up of 14 amino acids. Trimming at V came to 5 bases and at J to 4 bases, leaving 7 bases not matched to a gene. The CDR3 coding sequence is TGTGCCAGCAGCCCAGGGGGCTTTCATTACGAGCAGTACTTC. Protein: CASSPGGFHYEQYF.

This clonotype was observed at least ten times. J is TRBJ2-1 and V is TRBV29-1; D gene ambiguous. The germline V gene encodes CDR1 SQVTM and CDR2 ANQGSEA. This CDR3 contains 10 residues. Trimming pared 2 bases from V and 7 bases from J, leaving 3 bases between. The CDR3 DNA reads TGCAGCGTTGAACCAAATGAGCAGTTCTTC. As protein: CSVEPNEQFF.

This rearrangement joins TRBV6-6 to TRBJ2-3; D uncertain. Deletions cut 2 bases from V and 1 base from J, with 13 bases between. Germline CDR1 MNHNY, CDR2 SVGAGI (reference sequence). The CDR3 is 16 residues long. CDR3 in DNA: TGTGCCAGCAGTTACCAGGCCTTATCTGGCACAGATACGCAGTATTTT. Translated: CASSYQALSGTDTQYF.

V gene TRBV4-3 combines with J gene TRBJ1-5, with D perhaps TRBD1 (5 bases). This CDR3 has 16 amino acids. CDR1 is LGHNA and CDR2 is YSLEER in the germline V gene. The V gene lost 4 bases and the J gene lost 0 bases, with 13 bases spanning the gap. The CDR3 region is CASSPTAQVSNQPQHF. In DNA form, the CDR3 reads TGCGCCAGCAGCCCAACCGCACAGGTTAGCAATCAGCCCCAGCATTTT.

The V call is TRBV2, the J call TRBJ2-1; 9 bases match TRBD2. Germline values: CDR1 SNHLY, CDR2 FYNNEI. V was clipped by 6 bases and J by 6 bases; unmatched bases: 9. The CDR3 has 15 residues. The DNA for the CDR3 is TGTGCCAGCAGACCCCCGGGACTAGCAGGCAATGAGCAGTTCTTC. Its translation: CASRPPGLAGNEQFF.

This clonotype has only a few counts. The CDR3 nucleotides read TGTGCCAGCAGCGTAGGCGGCGGGACAGGGGGAACCGAGCAGTACTTC. It codes for CASSVGGGTGGTEQYF. The chain has TRBV9 and TRBJ2-4; 11 bases fit TRBD1. The DNA end is more similar to TRBJ2-7, so the J call may be wrong. CDR3 length equals 16 residues. CDR1 and CDR2 from the germline V gene are SGDLS and YYNGEE.

This chain uses TRBV20-1 with TRBJ2-1; D tentatively reads TRBD1 or TRBD2 (5 bases each). CDR3 length: 14 amino acids. Trimming removed 4 bases at V and 5 bases at J, with 15 bases between. Germline values: CDR1 DFQATT, CDR2 SNEGSKA (reference sequence). The CDR3 DNA follows: TGCAGTGCTAACGGGGCCTTATCCCACAATGAGCAGTTCTTC. Translation: CSANGALSHNEQFF.

In this sample, this clonotype turned up a few times. The chain combines TRBV29-1 with TRBJ2-3; D could derive from TRBD1 or TRBD2 (5 bases each). Deletions cut 4 bases from V and 0 bases from J, with 20 bases between. CDR1 and CDR2 from the germline V gene are SQVTM and ANQGSEA. The CDR3 sequence is 17 residues long. The CDR3 here is CSVVPPWGSGSTDTQYF. CDR3 DNA sequence: TGCAGCGTTGTGCCCCCCTGGGGGAGCGGCAGCACAGATACGCAGTATTTT.

V is TRBV12-3 or TRBV12-4 and J is TRBJ1-2; the D is unclear. The CDR3 extends over 11 amino acids. V lost 8 bases and J lost 7, with 11 bases in between. The CDR3 DNA sequence: TGTGCCAGCGGCGGCCCGCTTGGCTACACCTTC. Protein: CASGGPLGYTF.

The V gene is TRBV9, the J gene TRBJ2-7; no clear D gene. Deletions cut 0 bases from V and 3 bases from J, with 13 bases between. Germline V lookup: CDR1 SGDLS, CDR2 YYNGEE. CDR3 length: 15 amino acids. The CDR3 loop is CASSVEGSTYYEQYF. DNA for the CDR3: TGTGCCAGCAGCGTAGAGGGCTCGACTTACTACGAGCAGTACTTC.

The sample holds a few counts of this clonotype. The chain recombines TRBV10-3 with TRBJ2-3, with 9 bases that match TRBD2. After removal of 4 bases from V and 0 bases from J, the junction contained 14 bases not matched to a gene. The CDR3 totals 19 residues. Germline V CDR1 and CDR2: ENHRY, SYGVKD. The CDR3: CAISVGAGGKDSSTDTQYF. Written as DNA, the CDR3 is TGTGCCATCAGTGTCGGAGCGGGGGGCAAAGATTCTAGCACAGATACGCAGTATTTT.

This clonotype was picked up a small number of times. The rearrangement links TRBV28 to TRBJ2-5; D call uncertain. CDR3 length: 14 amino acids. Germline V CDR1 and CDR2: MDHEN, SYDVKM. Trimming stripped 7 bases from V and 2 bases from J, with 14 bases between. The CDR3 DNA reads TGTGCCAGCACTTTGCGAATCAGACAAGAGACCCAGTACTTC. Translating it yields CASTLRIRQETQYF.